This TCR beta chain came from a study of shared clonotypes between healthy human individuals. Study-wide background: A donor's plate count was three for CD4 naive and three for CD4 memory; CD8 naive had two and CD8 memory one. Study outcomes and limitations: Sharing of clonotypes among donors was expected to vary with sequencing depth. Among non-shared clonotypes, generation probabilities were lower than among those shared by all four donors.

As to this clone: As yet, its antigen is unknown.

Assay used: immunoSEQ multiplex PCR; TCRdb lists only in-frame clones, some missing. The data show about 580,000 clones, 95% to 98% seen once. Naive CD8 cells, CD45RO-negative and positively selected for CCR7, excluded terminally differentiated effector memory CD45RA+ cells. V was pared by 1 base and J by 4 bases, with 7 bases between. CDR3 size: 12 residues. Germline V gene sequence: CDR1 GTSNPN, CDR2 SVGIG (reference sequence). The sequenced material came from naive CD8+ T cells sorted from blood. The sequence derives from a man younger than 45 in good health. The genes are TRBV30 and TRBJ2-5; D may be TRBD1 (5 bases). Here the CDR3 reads CAWSEQAETQYF. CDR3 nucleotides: TGTGCCTGGAGTGAACAGGCAGAGACCCAGTACTTC.